These 21 T cell receptor beta chains were sequenced from one sample in a study of T cells in women clearing cervical HPV infection. The repertoire was sequenced with immunoSEQ multiplex PCR; TCRdb's copy has only in-frame clones and lacks some. The sample has about 32,000 clones. Specimen: blood buffy coat. These receptors came from a woman aged 18-70 years with a cervical HPV16 infection that either progressed to CIN3+ or cleared (not recorded which).

With regard to this clone: The missing CDR3 end, 3 residues past where the read stops, is filled in from the germline J gene. V is TRBV2 and J is TRBJ1-1; 8 nucleotides agree with TRBD1. The germline gives CDR1 SNHLY, CDR2 FYNNEI. The CDR3 has 12 amino acids. The covered CDR3 bases are TGTGCCAGTTCCAAAGACAGGGGAGAA. Amino acid sequence: CASSKDRGE. The whole CDR3 sequence is CASSKDRGEAFF.

Details on this clone: The missing CDR3 end, 3 residues past where the read stops, is filled in from the germline J gene. The rearrangement links TRBV5-1 to TRBJ2-5, with 10 bases that match TRBD1. Germline CDR1 reads SGHRS; CDR2 reads YFSETQ. This CDR3 region has 14 residues. The ends lost 3 bases at V and 4 bases at J; junction bases unmatched: 3. The part of the CDR3 DNA that was read is TGCGCCAGCAGCTCCGGACAGGGGGGAGAGACC. Encoded protein: CASSSGQGGET. The whole CDR3 is CASSSGQGGETQYF.

Remarks on this clone: The read is 3 residues too short to cover the CDR3 end, so that end is filled in from the germline J gene. This sequence joins TRBV20-1 and TRBJ2-3, with 7 bases lining up with TRBD2. There are 15 residues in the CDR3. Germline V gene data show CDR1 as DFQATT and CDR2 as SNEGSKA (reference sequence). With 2 bases clipped from V and 7 bases from J, the junction kept 12 bases outside the gene matches. The DNA read from the CDR3 is TGCAGTGCTAGACCTGGGGCTAGCGGAACTAATACG. Residues: CSARPGASGTNT. The whole CDR3 is CSARPGASGTNTQYF.

A word on this clone: Read sequence stops 3 residues before the CDR3 end, and the germline J gene provides the missing end. V and J are TRBV20-1 and TRBJ1-1; no definite D call. Trimming removed 0 bases at V and 2 bases at J, with 10 bases between. The CDR3 spans 14 residues. The germline V gene has CDR1 DFQATT and CDR2 SNEGSKA (reference sequence). The CDR3 sequence: CSARERGPNTEAFF. Incomplete CDR3 DNA: TGCAGTGCTAGAGAACGAGGCCCCAACACTGAA.

On this clone itself: The read is 3 residues too short to cover the CDR3 end, so that end is filled in from the germline J gene. The chain couples TRBV20-1 to TRBJ2-5; 7 nucleotides match TRBD2. This CDR3 contains 13 residues. Germline CDR1 DFQATT, CDR2 SNEGSKA (reference sequence). Trimming took 8 bases from V and 5 from J; bases not matched to a gene: 11. CDR3 DNA, as far as it was read: TGCAGTCGGAGAGGAGCGGGGCTCGAGACC. This translates into CSRRGAGLET. The whole CDR3 sequence reads CSRRGAGLETQYF.

In the case of this clone: The read comes to an end 3 residues before the CDR3 does, leaving the germline J gene to fill in the end. V is TRBV6-2 or TRBV6-3 and J is TRBJ1-1; D is unresolved. The V end lost 8 bases, the J end lost 3 bases, and 10 bases lay between the germline ends. In germline, CDR1 is MNHEY, CDR2 SVGEGT. The CDR3 has 12 residues. Partial CDR3 DNA: TGTGCCAGCCGGAGAAGGGACACTGAA. Translating gives CASRRRDTE. The CDR3 in full is CASRRRDTEAFF.

The sequenced part of the CDR3 DNA is TGTGCCAGCTCACCGGTAGAAAACTATGGT. Amino acids: CASSPVENYG. The whole CDR3 sequence reads CASSPVENYGQYF. The chain links TRBV18 to TRBJ2-4; D is undetermined. The sequenced fragment ends 3 residues before the CDR3 boundary, so the rest is inferred from the germline J gene. CDR3 length: 13 amino acids. Germline assignment: CDR1 KGHSH and CDR2 LQKENI.

In the case of this clone: The CDR3 goes on 3 residues after the read ends, and that part is filled in from the germline J gene. V gene TRBV6-4 combines with J gene TRBJ2-2; 9 bases agree with TRBD2. There are 15 residues in the CDR3. Trimming took 7 bases from V and 4 from J; bases not matched to a gene: 7. Germline-derived CDR1 and CDR2 are MRHNA and SNTAGT. This chain's CDR3 is CASKTNSGGTGELFF. CDR3 DNA, as far as it was read: TGTGCCAGCAAGACTAATAGCGGGGGCACCGGGGAG.

On this clone: The read stops 3 residues short of the end of the CDR3; the missing end is completed from the germline J gene. This sequence joins TRBV9 and TRBJ2-7, with D perhaps matching TRBD1 (6 bases). CDR1 is SGDLS, CDR2 YYNGEE, per germline. V lost 4 bases and J 2 bases, leaving 13 bases between the germline ends. This CDR3 has 14 residues. Incomplete CDR3 DNA: TGTGCCAGCAGCACGGACAGTTTAACCTACGAG. It yields the protein CASSTDSLTYE. The full CDR3 reads CASSTDSLTYEQYF.

In the case of this clone: The read terminates 3 residues before the CDR3 end, so the remaining end is supplied by the germline J gene. This chain joins TRBV11-2 and TRBJ2-5; the match to TRBD1 covers 9 bases. CDR1 and CDR2 from the germline V gene are SGHAT and FQNNGV. The ends lost 4 bases at V and 4 bases at J; junction bases unmatched: 4. There are 14 residues in the CDR3. Here the CDR3 reads CASSYRTGAETQYF. The CDR3 DNA, read in part, is TGTGCCAGCAGCTATCGGACAGGGGCAGAGACC.

As to this clone: The read is 3 residues too short to cover the CDR3 end, so that end is filled in from the germline J gene. The chain links TRBV19 to TRBJ2-2; D is perhaps TRBD2 (6 bases). Germline V CDR1 and CDR2: LNHDA, SQIVND (reference sequence). This CDR3 region has 16 residues. Trimming pared 3 bases from V and 4 bases from J, leaving 15 bases between. The CDR3 DNA, read in part, is TGTGCCAGTAGTATTGGACGGGGGTTGGCCACCGGGGAG. The encoded protein is CASSIGRGLATGE. The entire CDR3 protein reads CASSIGRGLATGELFF.

A word on this clone: The read comes to an end 3 residues before the CDR3 does, leaving the germline J gene to fill in the end. The same CDR3 can be traced to other DNA sequences in this sample. The chain is built from TRBV5-1 and TRBJ1-3; TRBD1 aligns across 8 bases. This CDR3 has 17 residues. CDR1 and CDR2 (germline): SGHRS, YFSETQ. The trim removed 0 bases at V and 0 bases at J, leaving 5 bases unmatched. CDR3 amino acids: CASSLGGQASSGNTIYF. Partial CDR3 DNA: TGCGCCAGCAGCTTGGGGGGACAGGCGAGCTCTGGAAACACC.

Details on this clone: The read comes to an end 3 residues before the CDR3 does, leaving the germline J gene to fill in the end. The chain uses TRBV7-8 and TRBJ1-6, with 10 bases matching TRBD1. V shed 1 base and J 7 bases; nucleotides not matched to a gene: 10. The CDR3 is 18 amino acids. Germline CDR1 is SGHVS and CDR2 is FQNEAQ. The CDR3 reads CASSLGQGAAWGNSPLHF. The covered CDR3 bases are TGTGCCAGCAGCTTAGGACAGGGGGCCGCCTGGGGGAATTCACCC.

In the case of this clone: The missing CDR3 end, 3 residues past where the read stops, is filled in from the germline J gene. This chain connects TRBV20-1 to TRBJ2-2, with D possibly TRBD1 on 5 matching bases. Per the germline V gene, CDR1 is DFQATT and CDR2 is SNEGSKA (reference sequence). Trimming removed 0 bases at V and 4 bases at J, with 9 bases between. The CDR3 sequence is 14 residues long. The CDR3 loop reads CSARDRQTTGELFF. Incomplete CDR3 DNA: TGCAGTGCTAGAGATCGACAGACCACCGGGGAG.

A word on this clone: The CDR3 end falls 3 residues outside the read, so it is completed with the germline J gene. The V and J genes are TRBV30 and TRBJ2-4; no firm D call. The length of the CDR3 is 13 residues. Germline-derived CDR1 and CDR2 are GTSNPN and SVGIG (reference sequence). CDR3 sequence: CAWGMTENYGQYF. Incomplete CDR3 DNA: TGTGCCTGGGGAATGACGGAAAACTATGGT.

A note on this clone: Coverage ceases 3 residues before the CDR3 finishes, and the germline J gene fills in the end. V usage is TRBV19 and J usage is TRBJ2-7; 10 nucleotides agree with TRBD1. Germline assignment: CDR1 LNHDA and CDR2 SQIVND (reference sequence). V was clipped by 9 bases and J by 3 bases; unmatched bases: 11. The CDR3 sequence is 15 residues long. CDR3 DNA, as far as it was read: TGTGCCAGCGCAAGGGGGGACAGGGGCCTCTACGAG. Translating gives CASARGDRGLYE. The whole CDR3 reads CASARGDRGLYEQYF.

Of note for this clone: The CDR3 goes on 3 residues after the read ends, and that part is filled in from the germline J gene. The rearrangement joins TRBV29-1 to TRBJ2-4, with a possible D match to TRBD1 (6 bases). The CDR3 runs 13 residues. Trimming removed 4 bases from V and 6 bases from J, with 13 bases in between. CDR1 SQVTM and CDR2 ANQGSEA come from the germline V gene. The CDR3 protein is CSVGGREGNIQYF. Partial CDR3 DNA: TGCAGCGTTGGGGGGCGTGAGGGAAACATT.

Concerning this clone itself: The CDR3 goes on 3 residues after the read ends, and that part is filled in from the germline J gene. The V and J genes are TRBV19 and TRBJ1-5, with TRBD1 identical over 9 bases. Germline CDR1 and CDR2: LNHDA and SQIVND (reference sequence). J lost 2 bases, V lost 3 bases, and 2 bases had no gene match. The CDR3 runs to 15 residues. The CDR3 is CASSMTGGRNQPQHF. CDR3 DNA (partial): TGTGCCAGTAGTATGACAGGGGGGCGCAATCAGCCC.

Concerning this clone: The CDR3 end is not reached by the read, which stops 3 residues before it; the germline J gene fills it in. This chain connects TRBV2 to TRBJ1-5; maybe TRBD1 (6 bases). The V end was cut by 4 bases, the J end by 7 bases, with 17 bases between. Germline V gives CDR1 SNHLY, CDR2 FYNNEI. CDR3 length: 15 amino acids. The covered CDR3 bases are TGTGCCAGCAGTGGGGAGGGAGGGGGTAGACAGCCC. Protein: CASSGEGGGRQP. The full CDR3 is CASSGEGGGRQPQHF. The entire variable domain, with the rest obtained from reference TRBV2 and TRBJ1-5, is as follows: EPEVTQTPSHQVTQMGQEVILRCVPISNHLYFYWYRQILGQKVEFLVSFYNNEISEKSEIFDDQFSVERPDGSNFTLKIRSTKLEDSAMYFCASSGEGGGRQPQHFGDGTRLSIL.

On this clone itself: The read ends 3 residues before the CDR3 terminus; that terminus is restored from the germline J gene. The chain is built from TRBV6-1 and TRBJ2-7; D might be TRBD2 (6 bases). The CDR3 runs to 14 residues. V was pared by 3 bases and J by 4 bases, with 13 bases between. Germline V gene sequence: CDR1 MNHNS, CDR2 SASEGT. The CDR3 loop reads CASSDARGGYEQYF. The sequenced CDR3 bases are TGTGCCAGCAGTGATGCGAGGGGAGGTTACGAG.

Details on this clone: Read coverage stops 3 residues before the CDR3 terminus; the germline J gene supplies the remainder. The chain is built from TRBV20-1 and TRBJ2-3; D is unresolved. Germline V gene data show CDR1 as DFQATT and CDR2 as SNEGSKA (reference sequence). V lost 4 bases to trimming and J lost 3 bases, with 8 bases between them. CDR3 size: 12 residues. The part of the CDR3 DNA that was read is TGCAGTGCTAAGACTCTAACAGATACG. Translated, it gives CSAKTLTDT. The entire CDR3 is CSAKTLTDTQYF.